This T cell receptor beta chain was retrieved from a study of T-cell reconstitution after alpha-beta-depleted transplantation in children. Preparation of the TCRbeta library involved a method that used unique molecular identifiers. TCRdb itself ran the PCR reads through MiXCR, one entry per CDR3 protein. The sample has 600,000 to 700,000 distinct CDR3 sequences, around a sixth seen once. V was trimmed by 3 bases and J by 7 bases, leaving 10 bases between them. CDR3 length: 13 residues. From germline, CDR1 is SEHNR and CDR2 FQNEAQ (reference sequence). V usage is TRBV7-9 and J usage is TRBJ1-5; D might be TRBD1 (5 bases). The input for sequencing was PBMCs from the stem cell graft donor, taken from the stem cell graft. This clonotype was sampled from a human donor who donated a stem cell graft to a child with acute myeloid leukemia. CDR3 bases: TGTGCCAGCAGCTTGGACAATGAACAGCCCCAGCATTTT. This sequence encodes CASSLDNEQPQHF. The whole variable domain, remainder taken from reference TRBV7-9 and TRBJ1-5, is DTGVSQNPRHKITKRGQNVTFRCDPISEHNRLYWYRQTLGQGPEFLTYFQNEAQLEKSRLLSDRFSAERPKGSFSTLEIQRTEQGDSAMYLCASSLDNEQPQHFGDGTRLSIL.